The sequence of this T cell receptor beta chain was determined in a study of T cells after yellow fever vaccination. UMIs were added to TCR cDNA along with a universal primer site when it was made by 5'RACE template switching. TCRdb reprocessed the 5' RACE reads via MiXCR and lists one record per CDR3 protein. The sample has approximately 510,000 distinct CDR3 sequences, roughly a fifth seen once. Trimming removed 7 bases at V and 4 bases at J, with 19 bases between. Germline V gives CDR1 MNHNS, CDR2 SASEGT. The CDR3 is 15 amino acids. This clonotype has only one observation. Its antigen is undetermined. Broader study findings: Contamination of FACS-sorted repertoires by abundant clonotypes from the bulk population could occur. Weaker, the secondary response peaked sooner, at day 5 versus 15. Most primary-vaccination clones recurred post-booster (roughly 96% CD4, about 90% CD8).

The chain joins TRBV6-1 to TRBJ1-2; D is unresolved. The TCR comes from a man aged 18 to 30 who received the YFV17D yellow fever vaccine. The sample consisted of PBMCs, taken about 21 days after the first yellow fever vaccination. Here the CDR3 reads CASTDTRIASYGYTF. In DNA, the CDR3 is TGTGCCAGCACCGACACCAGGATCGCTAGCTATGGCTACACCTTC.